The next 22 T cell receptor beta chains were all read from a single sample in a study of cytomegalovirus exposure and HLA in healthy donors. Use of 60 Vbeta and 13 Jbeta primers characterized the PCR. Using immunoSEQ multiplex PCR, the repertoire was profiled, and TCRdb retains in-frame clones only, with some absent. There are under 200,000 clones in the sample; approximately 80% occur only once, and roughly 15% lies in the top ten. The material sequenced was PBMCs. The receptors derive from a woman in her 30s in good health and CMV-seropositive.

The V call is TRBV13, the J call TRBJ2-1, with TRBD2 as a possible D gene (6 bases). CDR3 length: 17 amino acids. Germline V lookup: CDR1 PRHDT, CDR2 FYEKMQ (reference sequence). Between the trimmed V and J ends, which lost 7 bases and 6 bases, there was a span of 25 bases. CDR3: CASTPPLPGLPGNEQFF. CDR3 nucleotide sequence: TGTGCCAGCACCCCCCCTCTCCCGGGACTCCCGGGCAATGAGCAGTTCTTC.

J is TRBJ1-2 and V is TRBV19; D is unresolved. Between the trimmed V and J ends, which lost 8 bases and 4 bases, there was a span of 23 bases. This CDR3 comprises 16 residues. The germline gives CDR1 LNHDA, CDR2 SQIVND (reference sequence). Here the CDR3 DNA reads TGTGCCAGTTCTGCTACAATCCTAGATACAAGCTATGGCTACACCTTC. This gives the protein CASSATILDTSYGYTF.

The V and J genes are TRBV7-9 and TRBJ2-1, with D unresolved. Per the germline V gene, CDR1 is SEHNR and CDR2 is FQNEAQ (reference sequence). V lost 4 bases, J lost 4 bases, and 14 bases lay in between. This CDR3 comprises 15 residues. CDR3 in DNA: TGTGCCAGCAGCTCCCTAGTAGAAGATTACAATGAGCAGTTCTTC. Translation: CASSSLVEDYNEQFF.

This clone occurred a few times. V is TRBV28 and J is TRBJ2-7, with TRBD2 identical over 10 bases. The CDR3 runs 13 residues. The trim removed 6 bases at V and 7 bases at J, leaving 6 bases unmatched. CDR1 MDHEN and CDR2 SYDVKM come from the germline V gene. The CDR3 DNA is TGTGCCAGCAGAAGGCTAGCGGGAGAAGAGCAGTACTTC. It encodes CASRRLAGEEQYF.

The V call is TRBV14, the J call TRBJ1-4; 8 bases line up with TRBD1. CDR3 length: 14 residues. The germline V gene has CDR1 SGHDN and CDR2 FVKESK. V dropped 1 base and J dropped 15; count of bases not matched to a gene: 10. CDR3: CASSQGQGASFLFF. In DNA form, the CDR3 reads TGTGCCAGCAGCCAAGGCCAGGGGGCCTCATTTTTGTTTTTT.

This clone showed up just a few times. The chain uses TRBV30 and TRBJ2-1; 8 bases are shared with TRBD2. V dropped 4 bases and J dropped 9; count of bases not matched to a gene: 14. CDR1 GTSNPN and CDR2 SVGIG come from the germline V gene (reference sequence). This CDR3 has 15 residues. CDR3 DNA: TGTGCCTGGAAAACCGTAGCGGGGTCTTGGGGTGAGCAGTTCTTC. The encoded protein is CAWKTVAGSWGEQFF.

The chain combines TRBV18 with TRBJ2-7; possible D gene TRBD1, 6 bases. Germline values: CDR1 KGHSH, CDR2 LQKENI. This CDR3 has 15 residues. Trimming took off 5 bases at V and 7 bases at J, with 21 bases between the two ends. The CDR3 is CASSNSGAAAKEQYF. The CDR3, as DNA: TGTGCCAGCTCAAATTCAGGGGCAGCGGCTAAAGAGCAGTACTTC. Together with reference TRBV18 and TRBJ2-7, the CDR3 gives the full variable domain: NAGVMQNPRHLVRRRGQEARLRCSPMKGHSHVYWYRQLPEEGLKFMVYLQKENIIDESGMPKERFSAEFPKEGPSILRIQQVVRGDSAAYFCASSNSGAAAKEQYFGPGTRLTVT.

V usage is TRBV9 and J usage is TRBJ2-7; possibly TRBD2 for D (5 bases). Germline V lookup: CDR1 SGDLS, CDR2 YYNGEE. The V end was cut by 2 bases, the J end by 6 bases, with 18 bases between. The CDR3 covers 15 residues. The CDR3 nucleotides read TGTGCCAGCAGCGTCAGCGGAGACCTCTCCGGCGAGCAGTACTTC. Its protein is CASSVSGDLSGEQYF.

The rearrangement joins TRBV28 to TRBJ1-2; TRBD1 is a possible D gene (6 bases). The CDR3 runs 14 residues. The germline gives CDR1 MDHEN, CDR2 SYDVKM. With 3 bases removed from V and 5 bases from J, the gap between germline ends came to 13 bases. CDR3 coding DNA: TGTGCCAGCAGTTTGTGGGGGGGCCGGTATGGCTACACCTTC. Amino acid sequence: CASSLWGGRYGYTF.

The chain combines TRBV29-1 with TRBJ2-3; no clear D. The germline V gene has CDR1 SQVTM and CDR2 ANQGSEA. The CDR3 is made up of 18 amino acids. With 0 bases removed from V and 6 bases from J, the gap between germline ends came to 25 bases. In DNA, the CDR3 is TGCAGCGTTGAAGAGGTTGCAGGCTGGTTTCGCCTTCCGGATACGCAGTATTTT. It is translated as CSVEEVAGWFRLPDTQYF.

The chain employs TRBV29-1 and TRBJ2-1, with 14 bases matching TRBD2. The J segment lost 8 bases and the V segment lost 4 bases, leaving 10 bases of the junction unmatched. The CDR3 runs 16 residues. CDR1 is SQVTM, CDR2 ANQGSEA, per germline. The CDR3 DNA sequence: TGCAGCGTTGGGGCCGGGACTAGCGGGAGTGTGGATGAGCAGTTCTTC. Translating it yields CSVGAGTSGSVDEQFF.

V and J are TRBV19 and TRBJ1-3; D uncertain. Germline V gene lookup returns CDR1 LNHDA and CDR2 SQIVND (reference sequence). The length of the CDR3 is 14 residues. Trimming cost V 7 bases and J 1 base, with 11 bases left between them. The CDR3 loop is CASTPLESGNTIYF. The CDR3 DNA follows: TGTGCCAGTACCCCACTGGAGTCTGGAAACACCATATATTTT.

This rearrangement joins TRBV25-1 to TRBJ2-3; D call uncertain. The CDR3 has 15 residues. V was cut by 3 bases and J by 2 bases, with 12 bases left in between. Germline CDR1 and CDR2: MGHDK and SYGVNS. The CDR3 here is CASSEGRRPTDTQYF. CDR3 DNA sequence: TGTGCCAGCAGTGAGGGCCGTCGCCCCACAGATACGCAGTATTTT.

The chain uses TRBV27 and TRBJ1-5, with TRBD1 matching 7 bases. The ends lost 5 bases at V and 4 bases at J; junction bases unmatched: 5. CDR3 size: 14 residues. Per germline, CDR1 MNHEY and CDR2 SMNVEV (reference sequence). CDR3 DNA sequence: TGTGCCAGCAGTCGACAGGGTGAGAATCAGCCCCAGCATTTT. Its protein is CASSRQGENQPQHF.

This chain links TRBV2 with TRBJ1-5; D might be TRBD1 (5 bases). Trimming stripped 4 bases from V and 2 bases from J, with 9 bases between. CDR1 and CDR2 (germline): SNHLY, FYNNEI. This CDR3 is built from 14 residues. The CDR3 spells CASSVGGGNQPQHF. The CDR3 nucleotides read TGTGCCAGCAGTGTGGGGGGAGGCAATCAGCCCCAGCATTTT.

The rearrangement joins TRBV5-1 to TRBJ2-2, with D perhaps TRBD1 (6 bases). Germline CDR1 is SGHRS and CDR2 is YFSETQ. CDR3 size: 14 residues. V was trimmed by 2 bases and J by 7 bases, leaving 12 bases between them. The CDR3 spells CASSFSGAVGELFF. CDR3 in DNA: TGCGCCAGCAGCTTTTCAGGGGCTGTCGGGGAGCTGTTTTTT.

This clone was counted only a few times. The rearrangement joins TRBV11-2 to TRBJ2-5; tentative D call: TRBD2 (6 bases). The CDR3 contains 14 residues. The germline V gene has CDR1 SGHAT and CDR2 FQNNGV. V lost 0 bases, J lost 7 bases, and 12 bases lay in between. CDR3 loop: CASSLEGGRGTQYF. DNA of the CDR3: TGTGCCAGCAGCTTAGAGGGGGGACGAGGGACCCAGTACTTC.

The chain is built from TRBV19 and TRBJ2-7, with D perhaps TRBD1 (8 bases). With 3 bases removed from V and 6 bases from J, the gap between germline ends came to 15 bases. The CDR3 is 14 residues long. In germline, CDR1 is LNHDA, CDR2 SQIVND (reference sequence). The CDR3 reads CASSIRTGRGEQYF. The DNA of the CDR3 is TGTGCCAGTAGTATCCGGACAGGGAGGGGCGAGCAGTACTTC.

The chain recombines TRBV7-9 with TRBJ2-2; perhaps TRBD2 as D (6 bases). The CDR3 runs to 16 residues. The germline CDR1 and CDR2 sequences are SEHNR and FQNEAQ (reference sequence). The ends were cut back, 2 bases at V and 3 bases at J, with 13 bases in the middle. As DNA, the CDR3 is TGTGCCAGCAGCTTAAGAGGAGGGGTGGACACCGGGGAGCTGTTTTTT. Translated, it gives CASSLRGGVDTGELFF.

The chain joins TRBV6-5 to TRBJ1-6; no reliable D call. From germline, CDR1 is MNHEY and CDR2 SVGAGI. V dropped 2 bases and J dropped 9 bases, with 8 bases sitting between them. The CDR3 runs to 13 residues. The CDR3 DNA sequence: TGTGCCAGCAGTTACCTGGGGAGTTCACCCCTCCACTTT. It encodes CASSYLGSSPLHF.

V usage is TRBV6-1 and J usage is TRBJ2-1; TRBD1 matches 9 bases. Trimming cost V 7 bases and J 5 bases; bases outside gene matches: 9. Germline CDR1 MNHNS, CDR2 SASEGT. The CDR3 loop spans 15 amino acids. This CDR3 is CASKEDRGGNNEQFF. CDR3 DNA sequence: TGTGCCAGCAAAGAGGACAGGGGAGGTAACAATGAGCAGTTCTTC.

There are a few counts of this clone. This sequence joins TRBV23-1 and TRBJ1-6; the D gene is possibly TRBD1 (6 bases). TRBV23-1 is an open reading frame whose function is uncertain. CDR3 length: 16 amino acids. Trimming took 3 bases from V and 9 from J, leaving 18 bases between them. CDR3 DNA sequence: TGCGCCAGCAGTCACATCGAGGGGGTCACGGGTTCACCCCTCCACTTT. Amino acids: CASSHIEGVTGSPLHF.